The 24 T cell receptor beta chains below were found in one sample sequenced in a study of blood T cell repertoires in COVID-19 (dated by TCRdb to about 2020). Libraries came from the immunoSEQ multiplex PCR assay. Sourced from immuneACCESS, this table was stored by TCRdb with only in-frame sequences that have V and J called. A share of the clones is absent; for the studies checked, an unresolved V gene accounts for under half, and the remainder has no known explanation. Present in this sample are some 90,000 clones, around nine tenths of which were seen just once. The biggest ten clones account for 1% to 1.5% of the sample. The sequencing input was peripheral blood. The receptors come from a man at least 80 years old with active or convalescent COVID-19.

The V gene is TRBV7-9, the J gene TRBJ2-1; 13 bases map to TRBD2. From germline, CDR1 is SEHNR and CDR2 FQNEAQ (reference sequence). CDR3 size: 15 residues. Trimming cost V 5 bases and J 4 bases; bases outside gene matches: 2. The CDR3 region is CASSPLAGGYNEQFF. The DNA for the CDR3 is TGTGCCAGCAGCCCACTAGCGGGAGGGTACAATGAGCAGTTCTTC. Full variable domain (outside the CDR3, taken from reference TRBV7-9 and TRBJ2-1): DTGVSQNPRHKITKRGQNVTFRCDPISEHNRLYWYRQTLGQGPEFLTYFQNEAQLEKSRLLSDRFSAERPKGSFSTLEIQRTEQGDSAMYLCASSPLAGGYNEQFFGPGTRLTVL.

This chain uses TRBV5-5 with TRBJ1-2, with a possible D match to TRBD1 (5 bases). The ends were cut back, 4 bases at V and 4 bases at J, with 20 bases in the middle. There are 16 residues in the CDR3. From germline, CDR1 is SGHKS and CDR2 YYEKEE (reference sequence). For the CDR3, the DNA is TGTGCCAGCAGCCACGGATTGCAGGGTTCGGTCTATGGCTACACCTTC. It is translated as CASSHGLQGSVYGYTF.

The V and J genes are TRBV28 and TRBJ2-5, with TRBD2 as a possible D gene (5 bases). V shed 6 bases and J shed 4 bases, with 12 bases lying between them. There are 13 residues in the CDR3. Per germline, CDR1 MDHEN and CDR2 SYDVKM. CDR3 residues: CASRTLVPETQYF. Here the CDR3 DNA reads TGTGCCAGCAGAACACTAGTTCCAGAGACCCAGTACTTC.

This chain joins TRBV3-1 (or the pseudogene TRBV3-2) and TRBJ2-4, with 13 bases that match TRBD2. The CDR3 is made up of 16 amino acids. V lost 4 bases, J lost 8 bases, and 8 bases stayed unmatched. CDR1 and CDR2 from the germline V gene are LGHDT and YNNKEL (reference sequence). CDR3 sequence: CASSPRTSGSKYIQYF. The CDR3 DNA is TGTGCCAGCAGCCCCCGGACTAGCGGGAGTAAGTACATTCAGTACTTC.

This chain joins TRBV10-3 and TRBJ2-7, with TRBD2 identical over 10 bases. V was pared by 7 bases and J by 5 bases, with 17 bases of the junction left unmatched. Germline lookup yields CDR1 ENHRY and CDR2 SYGVKD. The CDR3 is made up of 17 amino acids. The CDR3 sequence is CAITKSPSSGSLDEQYF. The CDR3 nucleotides are TGTGCCATCACCAAATCCCCCTCTAGCGGGAGTCTAGACGAGCAGTACTTC.

The chain combines TRBV6-5 with TRBJ1-3; 8 nucleotides agree with TRBD1. Germline loops: CDR1 MNHEY, CDR2 SVGAGI. J lost 7 bases, V lost 0 bases, and 5 bases had no gene match. The CDR3 loop spans 15 amino acids. The CDR3 DNA reads TGTGCCAGCAGTTACTCCGACAGGGGAAGGAACACCATATATTTT. Its translation is CASSYSDRGRNTIYF.

The chain has TRBV10-3 and TRBJ2-1; tentatively, D is TRBD2 (6 bases). CDR1 and CDR2 (germline): ENHRY, SYGVKD. V dropped 0 bases and J dropped 9 bases, with 12 bases sitting between them. The length of the CDR3 is 14 residues. DNA of the CDR3: TGTGCCATCAGTGAGTCTGGAGGGCGGGGTGAGCAGTTCTTC. Translated: CAISESGGRGEQFF.

The chain uses TRBV11-1 and TRBJ2-3; unclear D gene. CDR3 length: 13 residues. Germline V gene sequence: CDR1 SGHAT, CDR2 FQDESV (reference sequence). V was clipped by 6 bases and J by 6 bases, with 13 bases between them. The CDR3 is CASSLSPRDTQYF. As DNA, the CDR3 is TGTGCCAGCAGTTTAAGCCCCAGGGATACGCAGTATTTT.

The rearrangement joins TRBV11-2 to TRBJ2-5; the match to TRBD1 covers 8 bases. CDR1 and CDR2 (germline): SGHAT, FQNNGV. The CDR3 spans 17 residues. The V segment lost 5 bases and the J segment 3 bases; nucleotides outside the gene matches: 14. The CDR3, as DNA: TGTGCCAGCAGCAAAGGGGTACGGACAGGGTCTAAAGAGACCCAGTACTTC. This translates into CASSKGVRTGSKETQYF.

A few counts support this clone. This rearrangement joins TRBV28 to TRBJ1-2; 7 bases are a match to TRBD1. Trimming took 5 bases from V and 0 from J; bases not matched to a gene: 3. CDR1 is MDHEN, CDR2 SYDVKM, per germline. CDR3 length: 14 amino acids. The CDR3 nucleotides read TGTGCCAGCAGTGTGACAGGGACTAACTATGGCTACACCTTC. This encodes CASSVTGTNYGYTF.

The chain carries TRBV12-3 or TRBV12-4 and TRBJ1-2; 12 nucleotides line up with TRBD1. This CDR3 spans 13 amino acids. V lost 9 bases, J lost 5 bases, and 4 bases stayed unmatched. Here the CDR3 DNA reads TGTGCCAGTGGGACAGGGGGCCCATATGGCTACACCTTC. Translating gives CASGTGGPYGYTF.

The chain recombines TRBV30 with TRBJ2-7; 7 nucleotides line up with TRBD2. Unmatched junction bases numbered 8, after V lost 0 bases and J lost 3 bases. Germline CDR1 GTSNPN, CDR2 SVGIG (reference sequence). The CDR3 length is 15 residues. The DNA of the CDR3 is TGTGCCTGGAGTGTTAGGCGGGAGATTTACTACGAGCAGTACTTC. Amino acids: CAWSVRREIYYEQYF.

This rearrangement joins TRBV19 to TRBJ1-2; D is perhaps TRBD1 (6 bases). V was cut by 9 bases and J by 3 bases, with 14 bases left in between. CDR3 length: 13 amino acids. Germline CDR1 and CDR2: LNHDA and SQIVND (reference sequence). CDR3 in DNA: TGTGCCAGCCACACAGGGACCGACTATGGCTACACCTTC. This encodes CASHTGTDYGYTF.

The chain is built from TRBV9 and TRBJ1-1; D is perhaps TRBD1 (5 bases). Per germline, CDR1 SGDLS and CDR2 YYNGEE. CDR3 length equals 15 residues. V was shortened by 3 bases and J by 3 bases, with 15 bases between the two germline ends. CDR3 nucleotides: TGTGCCAGCAGCGGCAGATCCGGGGACTACACTGAAGCTTTCTTT. Amino acids: CASSGRSGDYTEAFF.

In its sample, this clone was seen once. V and J are TRBV27 and TRBJ2-2, with a possible D match to TRBD2 (6 bases). This CDR3 comprises 12 residues. CDR1 is MNHEY and CDR2 is SMNVEV in the germline V gene (reference sequence). Between the trimmed V and J ends, which lost 6 bases and 7 bases, there was a span of 9 bases. Written as DNA, the CDR3 is TGTGCCAGCAGGTTCGGGGGCGGGGAGCTGTTTTTT. It translates to CASRFGGGELFF.

The V and J genes are TRBV28 and TRBJ1-1, with D unclear. Germline V lookup: CDR1 MDHEN, CDR2 SYDVKM. V gave up 4 bases and J gave up 1 base, with 10 bases separating them. The length of the CDR3 is 14 residues. The chain's CDR3 is CASSYPSGNTEAFF. The DNA for the CDR3 is TGTGCCAGCAGTTACCCCTCCGGGAACACTGAAGCTTTCTTT.

The rearrangement uses TRBV18 and TRBJ1-2; 8 bases match TRBD1. V shed 0 bases, J shed 3 bases, and the junction held 3 bases outside the gene matches. The CDR3 runs to 15 residues. CDR1 KGHSH and CDR2 LQKENI come from the germline V gene. The DNA of the CDR3 is TGTGCCAGCTCACCACCGAACAGGGGGGACTATGGCTACACCTTC. This sequence encodes CASSPPNRGDYGYTF.

This clone has a single count. The chain recombines TRBV6-5 with TRBJ2-7; the match to TRBD1 covers 9 bases. V was clipped by 10 bases and J by 4 bases; unmatched bases: 11. The germline V gene encodes CDR1 MNHEY and CDR2 SVGAGI. This CDR3 spans 14 amino acids. The CDR3 protein is CATKTGTGRYEQYF. CDR3 in DNA: TGTGCCACCAAGACCGGGACAGGGAGGTACGAGCAGTACTTC.

This clone showed up just a few times. The chain employs TRBV7-9 and TRBJ2-1, with D perhaps matching TRBD2 (5 bases). V lost 10 bases and J 2 bases, leaving 15 bases between the germline ends. Per the germline V gene, CDR1 is SEHNR and CDR2 is FQNEAQ (reference sequence). CDR3 length: 14 amino acids. The CDR3 DNA sequence: TGTGCCATCGCAATAGCGCAGACCTACAATGAGCAGTTCTTC. Residues: CAIAIAQTYNEQFF.

The rearrangement links TRBV29-1 to TRBJ1-2; 10 bases map to TRBD1. Germline CDR1 is SQVTM and CDR2 is ANQGSEA. After removal of 6 bases from V and 8 bases from J, the junction contained 15 bases not matched to a gene. The CDR3 totals 15 residues. This CDR3 is CSVHAPGQGTYGYTF. CDR3 nucleotide sequence: TGCAGCGTACATGCTCCGGGACAGGGGACATACGGCTACACCTTC.

The chain combines TRBV7-5 with TRBJ2-7; TRBD1 is taken as the D call from the table, unchecked against the DNA. TRBV7-5 is deemed a pseudogene. The CDR3 spans 15 residues. DNA for the CDR3: TGTGCCAGAAGCTTAACCGACAGGGGGCTGAGGGAGCAGTACTTC. It specifies CARSLTDRGLREQYF.

This chain uses TRBV5-5 with TRBJ1-2; D call uncertain. Germline loops: CDR1 SGHKS, CDR2 YYEKEE (reference sequence). The CDR3 is 14 residues long. V lost 0 bases to trimming and J lost 1 base, with 7 bases between them. CDR3 DNA sequence: TGTGCCAGCAGCTTGGCCGCAGATAACTATGGCTACACCTTC. It translates to CASSLAADNYGYTF.

In this sample, this clone turned up a few times. The chain couples TRBV19 to TRBJ1-4; D gene ambiguous. CDR3 length: 17 residues. V shed 2 bases and J shed 4 bases, with 17 bases lying between them. Germline V gene sequence: CDR1 LNHDA, CDR2 SQIVND (reference sequence). CDR3 coding DNA: TGTGCCAGTAGTATAAGTGGGAGAGTCAACCTTAATGAAAAACTGTTTTTT. Its protein is CASSISGRVNLNEKLFF.

This clone occurred once. The chain carries TRBV19 and TRBJ1-5; D may be TRBD1 (6 bases). This CDR3 comprises 16 residues. Trimming shortened V by 5 bases and J by 0 bases, and 14 bases separated the two germline ends. Germline V lookup: CDR1 LNHDA, CDR2 SQIVND (reference sequence). This CDR3 is CASSWTARISNQPQHF. The CDR3 coding sequence is TGTGCCAGTAGTTGGACAGCCAGGATTAGCAATCAGCCCCAGCATTTT.